This T cell receptor (beta chain) appears in the sequencing data of a study of blood T cells in healthy people across ages. Study outcomes and limitations: Naive T cell percentage and TCR beta diversity correlated strongly.

This CDR3 has 15 residues. Trimming took 0 bases from V and 4 from J, leaving 12 bases between them. Germline assignment: CDR1 SGHTA and CDR2 FQGNSA. Total RNA extracted from each sample amounted to at least 6 micrograms. Sample-barcoded 5' priming and a J-beta primer mix drove a second PCR of roughly 7 to 11 cycles. TCRdb reprocessed the 5' RACE reads with MiXCR, giving one entry per CDR3 protein. The table lists about 970,000 distinct CDR3 sequences, roughly 51% of them singletons. This clonotype showed up many times. Its target is not known. What was sequenced was blood. The chain combines TRBV7-2 with TRBJ2-5, with D unclear. The source of this sequence is a woman aged 55-69 years in good health. The CDR3 DNA is TGTGCCAGCAGCTTAGCTAGAGCCCTTGGAGAGACCCAGTACTTC. It encodes CASSLARALGETQYF.